Listed here are 30 T cell receptor beta chains from one sample, sequenced in a study of T cells in Graves' hyperthyroidism and ophthalmopathy. Amplified regions were TCR beta CDR3 sequences from RNA transcripts. Using the HTBI primer set, a first-round RT-PCR was run on the TCR CDR3. TCRdb re-called the multiplex PCR reads through MiXCR, storing one row per CDR3 protein. The sample includes hundreds of thousands of distinct CDR3 sequences, roughly 14% of them seen just once. Sequencing used blood. Receptors originate from a man aged 18 to 30 with Graves' ophthalmopathy.

This clonotype was observed many times. V usage is TRBV10-3 and J usage is TRBJ2-5, with 7 bases identical to TRBD2. With 4 bases clipped from V and 3 bases from J, the junction kept 2 bases outside the gene matches. Per germline, CDR1 ENHRY and CDR2 SYGVKD. The CDR3 is 13 residues long. The DNA of the CDR3 is TGTGCCATCAGTGGGCTAGCGGAAGAGACCCAGTACTTC. This translates into CAISGLAEETQYF.

Many counts were recorded for this clonotype. CDR3 region: CASSLDRSWNNEQFF. The CDR3 nucleotides are TGTGCCAGCAGCTTGGACAGGTCCTGGAACAATGAGCAGTTCTTC. The chain couples TRBV5-6 to TRBJ2-1, with a weak D call TRBD1 (5 bases). CDR1 is SGHDT and CDR2 is YYEEEE in the germline V gene. This CDR3 spans 15 amino acids. V dropped 0 bases and J dropped 5 bases, with 12 bases sitting between them.

The CDR3 DNA is TGTGCCAGCAGCGTAGAAAACGGGAGGGCTAACCAACACACAGATACGCAGTATTTT. This gives the protein CASSVENGRANQHTDTQYF. This rearrangement joins TRBV9 to TRBJ2-3; 8 positions match TRBD2. The germline V gene encodes CDR1 SGDLS and CDR2 YYNGEE. The CDR3 totals 19 residues. V lost 0 bases and J lost 2; bases outside the gene matches: 14.

This clonotype was counted at least ten times. V is TRBV10-3 and J is TRBJ1-1, with D maybe TRBD1 (5 bases). Germline values: CDR1 ENHRY, CDR2 SYGVKD. This CDR3 has 15 amino acids. V was pared by 3 bases and J by 3 bases, with 14 bases between. DNA for the CDR3: TGTGCCATCAGTGATGTAAGGGGAACGGACACTGAAGCTTTCTTT. Protein sequence: CAISDVRGTDTEAFF.

V and J are TRBV4-1 and TRBJ2-2; D might be TRBD1 or TRBD2, each matching 5 bases. V was shortened by 3 bases and J by 5 bases, with 13 bases between the two germline ends. The germline V gene encodes CDR1 MGHRA and CDR2 YSYEKL. The CDR3 has 15 amino acids. The CDR3 loop reads CASSHGTEATGELFF. The CDR3 nucleotides read TGCGCCAGCAGCCACGGGACCGAAGCTACCGGGGAGCTGTTTTTT.

Only a few counts were recorded for this clonotype. The chain is built from TRBV4-1 and TRBJ1-2; D remains ambiguous. Deletions cut 0 bases from V and 8 bases from J, with 13 bases between. The V gene's germline CDR1 is MGHRA and CDR2 YSYEKL. This CDR3 has 14 residues. DNA for the CDR3: TGCGCCAGCAGCCAAGAAGAAATGACGGGGGGCTACACCTTC. It translates to CASSQEEMTGGYTF.

This clonotype was counted ten times or more. The chain is built from TRBV6-1 and TRBJ1-1, with TRBD1 as a possible D gene (5 bases). This CDR3 comprises 12 residues. Germline assignment: CDR1 MNHNS and CDR2 SASEGT. V was pared by 9 bases and J by 6 bases, with 14 bases between. CDR3 sequence reads: CASVTPGAEAFF. CDR3 coding DNA: TGTGCCAGTGTTACCCCGGGGGCTGAAGCTTTCTTT.

This clonotype was detected many times. This rearrangement joins TRBV7-8 to TRBJ1-2; D perhaps matches TRBD1 (5 bases). This CDR3 has 11 residues. Trimming pared 6 bases from V and 8 bases from J, leaving 10 bases between. Germline lookup yields CDR1 SGHVS and CDR2 FQNEAQ. CDR3 DNA: TGTGCCAGCAGGGGGGGTGCCGGCTACACCTTC. This gives the protein CASRGGAGYTF.

J is TRBJ2-6 and V is TRBV30; 7 bases map to TRBD1. The CDR3 has 17 residues. The trim removed 3 bases at V and 0 bases at J, leaving 8 bases unmatched. From germline, CDR1 is GTSNPN and CDR2 SVGIG (reference sequence). CDR3 DNA: TGTGCCTGGAGCATGGACAGGACCAACTCTGGGGCCAACGTCCTGACTTTC. It yields the protein CAWSMDRTNSGANVLTF.

This chain connects TRBV5-1 to TRBJ1-2; maybe TRBD1 (6 bases). The V end lost 2 bases, the J end lost 6 bases, and 14 bases lay between the germline ends. Germline V gene data show CDR1 as SGHRS and CDR2 as YFSETQ. The CDR3 has 14 residues. DNA of the CDR3: TGCGCCAGCAGCTTACCGGGGGCGGCCCATGGCTACACCTTC. As protein: CASSLPGAAHGYTF.

This clonotype has at least ten counts. J is TRBJ2-1 and V is TRBV7-9, with 8 positions matching TRBD1. Per the germline V gene, CDR1 is SEHNR and CDR2 is FQNEAQ (reference sequence). The CDR3 spans 14 residues. After removal of 6 bases from V and 3 bases from J, the junction contained 4 bases not matched to a gene. The CDR3 loop is CASSLGQDYNEQFF. The CDR3 DNA reads as TGTGCCAGCAGTTTGGGACAGGACTACAATGAGCAGTTCTTC.

As concerns this clonotype: This may arise from a read error, as a much more abundant clone is one base away. The gene calls are TRBV18 and TRBJ2-7; D is undetermined. Looked up from germline, CDR1 is KGHSH and CDR2 is LQKENI. This CDR3 is built from 12 residues. The CDR3 spells CASSSQTYGQYF. For the CDR3, the DNA is TGTGCCAGCTCATCGCAGACCTACGGGCAGTACTTC.

This clonotype has more than one count but fewer than ten. The rearrangement links TRBV4-1 to TRBJ1-4, with D hard to call. The germline gives CDR1 MGHRA, CDR2 YSYEKL. Trimming took off 1 base at V and 8 bases at J, with 11 bases between the two ends. The CDR3 is 14 amino acids. CDR3 residues: CASSQGPAREKLFF. The CDR3 DNA follows: TGCGCCAGCAGCCAAGGTCCTGCTAGAGAAAAACTGTTTTTT.

This clonotype was observed a handful of times. The J gene is TRBJ1-2, the V gene TRBV25-1; D might be TRBD1 (5 bases). V shed 1 base and J shed 2 bases, with 11 bases lying between them. This CDR3 is built from 15 residues. Germline lookup yields CDR1 MGHDK and CDR2 SYGVNS. CDR3 sequence (DNA): TGTGCCAGCAGTGAATCCGGGGCACGGAACTATGGCTACACCTTC. This codes for CASSESGARNYGYTF.

This clonotype was found a few times. V is TRBV5-1 and J is TRBJ1-5, with D possibly matching TRBD1 (5 bases). CDR3 length: 17 amino acids. Germline loops: CDR1 SGHRS, CDR2 YFSETQ. The germline V and J ends were trimmed by 3 bases and 0 bases, with 16 bases remaining between them. CDR3 DNA sequence: TGCGCCAGCAGCTCTGACATCGGGGGGTATAGCAATCAGCCCCAGCATTTT. Its translation is CASSSDIGGYSNQPQHF.

This clonotype was seen at least ten times. The CDR3 bases are TGTGCCAGCAGCCAAGTCCCCGACGATACGCAGTATTTT. Its protein is CASSQVPDDTQYF. The J gene is TRBJ2-3, the V gene TRBV3-1; no definite D call. V was trimmed by 1 base and J by 6 bases, leaving 8 bases between them. The CDR3 sequence is 13 residues long. Germline V gene lookup returns CDR1 LGHDT and CDR2 YNNKEL (reference sequence).

This clonotype was seen a few times. The chain recombines TRBV5-6 with TRBJ2-5, with D possibly TRBD1 on 6 matching bases. From germline, CDR1 is SGHDT and CDR2 YYEEEE. The CDR3 consists of 17 residues. Trimming pared 2 bases from V and 0 bases from J, leaving 17 bases between. Written as DNA, the CDR3 is TGTGCCAGCAGCTTTCCCAACTCCGGGACATACCAAGAGACCCAGTACTTC. It specifies CASSFPNSGTYQETQYF. The full variable domain, rest sourced from reference TRBV5-6 and TRBJ2-5, is DAGVTQSPTHLIKTRGQQVTLRCSPKSGHDTVSWYQQALGQGPQFIFQYYEEEERQRGNFPDRFSGHQFPNYSSELNVNALLLGDSALYLCASSFPNSGTYQETQYFGPGTRLLVL.

V usage is TRBV7-6 and J usage is TRBJ1-1; D unclear. The CDR3 contains 15 residues. Trimming cost V 1 base and J 3 bases, with 12 bases left between them. Germline V gives CDR1 SGHVS, CDR2 FNYEAQ. The CDR3 here is CASSLEIHGDTEAFF. The CDR3 coding sequence is TGTGCCAGCAGCTTAGAAATTCACGGGGACACTGAAGCTTTCTTT. The complete variable domain, with remaining parts taken from reference TRBV7-6 and TRBJ1-1, reads GAGVSQSPRYKVTKRGQDVALRCDPISGHVSLYWYRQALGQGPEFLTYFNYEAQQDKSGLPNDRFSAERPEGSISTLTIQRTEQRDSAMYRCASSLEIHGDTEAFFGQGTRLTVV.

This clonotype was recorded many times. The chain employs TRBV11-2 and TRBJ1-2; 11 nucleotides agree with TRBD1. J lost 4 bases, V lost 5 bases, and 9 bases had no gene match. Germline-derived CDR1 and CDR2 are SGHAT and FQNNGV. CDR3 size: 16 residues. The CDR3 bases are TGTGCCAGCAGCCCTATGGACAGGGGGCGGGCCTATGGCTACACCTTC. Its translation is CASSPMDRGRAYGYTF.

The rearrangement joins TRBV11-2 to TRBJ2-7; 10 positions match TRBD2. From germline, CDR1 is SGHAT and CDR2 FQNNGV. CDR3 length: 17 residues. V trimming: 2 bases; J trimming: 3 bases; junction bases outside the gene matches: 10. The CDR3 here is CASSLNSPSGRGYEQYF. The CDR3, as DNA: TGTGCCAGCAGCTTAAACAGCCCTAGCGGGAGAGGCTACGAGCAGTACTTC.

The chain recombines TRBV7-2 with TRBJ1-3; no clear D gene. Germline-derived CDR1 and CDR2 are SGHTA and FQGNSA. V was trimmed by 3 bases and J by 0 bases, leaving 12 bases between them. The CDR3 is made up of 16 amino acids. The CDR3 is CASSFAQPSSGNTIYF. CDR3 bases: TGTGCCAGCAGCTTCGCACAGCCTTCCTCTGGAAACACCATATATTTT.

This clonotype was observed at least ten times. CDR3: CASSHRHEQYF. For the CDR3, the DNA is TGTGCCAGCAGTCACCGACACGAGCAGTACTTC. The gene calls are TRBV27 and TRBJ2-7; D ambiguous. The CDR3 loop spans 11 amino acids. Trimming removed 5 bases at V and 5 bases at J, with 7 bases between. Germline V gives CDR1 MNHEY, CDR2 SMNVEV (reference sequence).

This clonotype was seen a handful of times. V and J are TRBV19 and TRBJ2-7, with 9 bases fitting TRBD1. V gave up 3 bases and J gave up 1 base; unmatched junction bases: 4. CDR1 is LNHDA and CDR2 is SQIVND in the germline V gene (reference sequence). The CDR3 extends over 15 amino acids. The CDR3 sequence: CASSMLGTGSYEQYF. DNA for the CDR3: TGTGCCAGTAGTATGCTGGGGACAGGGTCCTACGAGCAGTACTTC.

The table lists this clonotype with a few counts. V is TRBV7-9 and J is TRBJ1-5; the match to TRBD1 covers 7 bases. Trimming removed 1 base from V and 4 bases from J; junction bases left unmatched: 1. CDR1 and CDR2 (germline): SEHNR, FQNEAQ (reference sequence). The CDR3 has 14 residues. The CDR3 sequence is CASSLEGANQPQHF. The CDR3 DNA follows: TGTGCCAGCAGCTTAGAGGGGGCGAATCAGCCCCAGCATTTT.

This clonotype showed up just a few times. The J gene is TRBJ2-2, the V gene TRBV10-1; 10 bases agree with TRBD2. With V trimmed by 6 bases and J by 6 bases, 13 bases remained unmatched. Germline CDR1 reads WNHNN; CDR2 reads SYGVQD (reference sequence). The CDR3 length is 17 residues. The CDR3 DNA is TGCGCCAGCAGCGACTGGACTAGCGGAGGGGCACCCGGGGAGCTGTTTTTT. This sequence encodes CASSDWTSGGAPGELFF.

The CDR3 spells CASRFGNQADTQYF. The CDR3 region has the DNA TGTGCCAGCAGGTTTGGCAACCAGGCAGATACGCAGTATTTT. V usage is TRBV4-2 and J usage is TRBJ2-3; D gene ambiguous. Per germline, CDR1 LGHNA and CDR2 YNFKEQ. Trimming removed 6 bases at V and 4 bases at J, with 14 bases between. This CDR3 has 14 residues.

This clonotype was picked up many times. The rearrangement links TRBV12-3 or TRBV12-4 to TRBJ2-2, with 8 bases that match TRBD1. Trimming removed 5 bases from V and 6 bases from J; junction bases left unmatched: 5. The CDR3 contains 14 residues. The CDR3: CASSATGDAGELFF. CDR3 sequence (DNA): TGTGCCAGCAGTGCGACAGGGGACGCCGGGGAGCTGTTTTTT.

This clonotype appeared many times. This chain links TRBV12-3 or TRBV12-4 with TRBJ2-7; 8 nucleotides match TRBD2. The ends lost 4 bases at V and 4 bases at J; junction bases unmatched: 15. The length of the CDR3 is 17 residues. The CDR3 coding sequence is TGTGCCAGCAGTTCCCTGGGAGGTAGCGGGGTCCAATACGAGCAGTACTTC. Translation gives CASSSLGGSGVQYEQYF.

This chain uses TRBV19 with TRBJ1-1; 12 bases are shared with TRBD1. Germline lookup yields CDR1 LNHDA and CDR2 SQIVND (reference sequence). The ends lost 9 bases at V and 4 bases at J; junction bases unmatched: 21. The CDR3 totals 19 residues. This CDR3 reads CASLGKNPGQGARLTEAFF. The CDR3 DNA follows: TGTGCCAGCCTAGGAAAAAACCCGGGACAGGGGGCAAGGCTCACTGAAGCTTTCTTT.

This clonotype showed up many times. V is TRBV7-9 and J is TRBJ2-2, with D perhaps being TRBD1 or TRBD2 (5 bases each). The germline CDR1 and CDR2 sequences are SEHNR and FQNEAQ (reference sequence). Trimming shortened V by 6 bases and J by 6 bases, and 17 bases separated the two germline ends. The CDR3 sequence is 15 residues long. The CDR3 loop reads CASSFRFEGSGELFF. The CDR3 nucleotides read TGTGCCAGCAGTTTCCGGTTTGAGGGGTCCGGGGAGCTGTTTTTT.